The clone carrying this T cell receptor (beta chain) was found once. The data were taken from a study of blood T cell repertoires in COVID-19. Germline loops: CDR1 SGHTA, CDR2 FQGNSA. The CDR3 is 14 residues long. Trimming took 8 bases from V and 2 from J; bases not matched to a gene: 4. The assay was immunoSEQ multiplex PCR, and TCRdb's table has in-frame clones only and misses some. This sample has a few hundred thousand clones, with roughly nine tenths found just once. The TCR comes from a human donor in a cohort exposed to, infected with or recovered from COVID-19 (not recorded which). The donor label of this sample is uncertain. The chain has TRBV7-2 and TRBJ2-5, with TRBD2 matching over 11 bases. Source material: PBMCs or T cells enriched from blood (not recorded which). CDR3 DNA: TGTGCCAGCCTTAGACTAGCGGGACAAGAGACCCAGTACTTC. Translating gives CASLRLAGQETQYF.